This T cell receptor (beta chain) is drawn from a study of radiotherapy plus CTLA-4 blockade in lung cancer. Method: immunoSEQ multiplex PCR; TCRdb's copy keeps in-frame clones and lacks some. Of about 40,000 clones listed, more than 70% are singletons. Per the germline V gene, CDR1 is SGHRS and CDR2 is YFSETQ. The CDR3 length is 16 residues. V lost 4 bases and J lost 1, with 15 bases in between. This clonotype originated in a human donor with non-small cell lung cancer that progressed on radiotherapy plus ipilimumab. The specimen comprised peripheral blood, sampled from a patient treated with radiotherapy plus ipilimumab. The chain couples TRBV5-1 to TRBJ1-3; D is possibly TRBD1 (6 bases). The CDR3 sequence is CASSPQGSGSGNTIYF. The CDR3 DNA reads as TGCGCCAGCAGCCCCCAGGGGTCTGGGTCTGGAAACACCATATATTTT.